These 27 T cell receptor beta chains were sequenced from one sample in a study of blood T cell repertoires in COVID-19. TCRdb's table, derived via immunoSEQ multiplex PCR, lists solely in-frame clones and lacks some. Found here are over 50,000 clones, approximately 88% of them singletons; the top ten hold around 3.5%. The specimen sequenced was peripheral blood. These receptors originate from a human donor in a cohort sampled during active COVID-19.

The CDR3 sequence is CASSLGVVGQRNSPLHF. CDR3 DNA sequence: TGCGCCAGCAGCTTGGGAGTTGTGGGACAGCGTAATTCACCCCTCCACTTT. The chain uses TRBV5-1 and TRBJ1-6, with 7 bases identical to TRBD1. Per the germline V gene, CDR1 is SGHRS and CDR2 is YFSETQ. Unmatched junction bases numbered 9, after V lost 0 bases and J lost 6 bases. The CDR3 is 17 residues long.

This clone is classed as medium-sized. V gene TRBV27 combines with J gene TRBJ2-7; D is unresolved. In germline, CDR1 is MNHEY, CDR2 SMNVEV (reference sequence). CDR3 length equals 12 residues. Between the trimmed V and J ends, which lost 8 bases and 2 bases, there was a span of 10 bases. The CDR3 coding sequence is TGTGCCAGCCGTAAAACACCCTACGAGCAGTACTTC. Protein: CASRKTPYEQYF.

CDR3 sequence (DNA): TGCGCCAGCAGCCAAGAAAGAGGAACAGGGGGTCGGAACACTGAAGCTTTCTTT. As protein: CASSQERGTGGRNTEAFF. The gene calls are TRBV4-1 and TRBJ1-1; TRBD1 matches at 8 bases. The CDR3 length is 18 residues. Losses at the gene ends were 0 bases for V and 1 base for J; bases not matched to a gene: 10. The germline gives CDR1 MGHRA, CDR2 YSYEKL.

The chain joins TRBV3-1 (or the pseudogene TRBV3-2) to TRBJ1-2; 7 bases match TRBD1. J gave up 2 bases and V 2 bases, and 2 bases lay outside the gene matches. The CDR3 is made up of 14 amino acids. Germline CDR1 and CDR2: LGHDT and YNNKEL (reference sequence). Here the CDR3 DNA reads TGTGCCAGCAGCCAAACACAGGGGAACTATGGCTACACCTTC. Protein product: CASSQTQGNYGYTF.

CDR3 DNA: TGTGCCAGCAGCCAAGGCAGGGGACGCCAAGCGCGCTCCTACGAGCAGTACTTC. This gives the protein CASSQGRGRQARSYEQYF. V is TRBV3-1 (or the pseudogene TRBV3-2) and J is TRBJ2-7; the D gene is possibly TRBD1 (6 bases). The CDR3 covers 18 residues. The germline V gene encodes CDR1 LGHDT and CDR2 YNNKEL (reference sequence). V was trimmed by 1 base and J by 0 bases, leaving 19 bases between them.

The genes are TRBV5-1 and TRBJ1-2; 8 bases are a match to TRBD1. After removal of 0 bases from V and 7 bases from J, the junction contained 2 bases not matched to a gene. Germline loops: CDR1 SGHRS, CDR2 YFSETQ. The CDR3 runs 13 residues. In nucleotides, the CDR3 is TGCGCCAGCAGCTTGGGACAGGGGTTTGGCTACACCTTC. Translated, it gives CASSLGQGFGYTF.

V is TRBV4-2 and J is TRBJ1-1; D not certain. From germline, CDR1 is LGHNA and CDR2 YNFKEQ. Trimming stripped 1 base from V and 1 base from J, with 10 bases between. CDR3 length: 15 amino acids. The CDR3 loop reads CASSQVREPNTEAFF. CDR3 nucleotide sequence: TGTGCCAGCAGCCAAGTAAGAGAGCCGAACACTGAAGCTTTCTTT.

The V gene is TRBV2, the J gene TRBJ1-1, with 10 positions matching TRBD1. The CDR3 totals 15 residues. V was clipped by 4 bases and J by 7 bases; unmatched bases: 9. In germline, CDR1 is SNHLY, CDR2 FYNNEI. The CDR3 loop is CASSVVGQGEGEAFF. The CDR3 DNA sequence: TGTGCCAGCAGTGTGGTAGGACAGGGGGAGGGTGAAGCTTTCTTT. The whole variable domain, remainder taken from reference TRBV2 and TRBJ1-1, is EPEVTQTPSHQVTQMGQEVILRCVPISNHLYFYWYRQILGQKVEFLVSFYNNEISEKSEIFDDQFSVERPDGSNFTLKIRSTKLEDSAMYFCASSVVGQGEGEAFFGQGTRLTVV.

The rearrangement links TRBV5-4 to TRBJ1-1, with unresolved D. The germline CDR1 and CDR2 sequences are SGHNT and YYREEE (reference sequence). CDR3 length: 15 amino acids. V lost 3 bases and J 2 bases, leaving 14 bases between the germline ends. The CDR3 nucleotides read TGTGCCAGCAGCTCCTCAGGCATTGGTAACACTGAAGCTTTCTTT. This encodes CASSSSGIGNTEAFF.

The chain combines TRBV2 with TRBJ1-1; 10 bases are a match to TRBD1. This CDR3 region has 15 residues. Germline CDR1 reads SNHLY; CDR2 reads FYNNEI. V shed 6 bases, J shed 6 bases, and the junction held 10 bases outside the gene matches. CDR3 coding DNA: TGTGCCAGCAGGCCCCGGACAGGGGGAGGCTCTGAAGCTTTCTTT. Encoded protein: CASRPRTGGGSEAFF. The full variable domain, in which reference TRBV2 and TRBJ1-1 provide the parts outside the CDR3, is EPEVTQTPSHQVTQMGQEVILRCVPISNHLYFYWYRQILGQKVEFLVSFYNNEISEKSEIFDDQFSVERPDGSNFTLKIRSTKLEDSAMYFCASRPRTGGGSEAFFGQGTRLTVV.

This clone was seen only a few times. The CDR3 loop is CASTTSTDRGNIQYF. The CDR3 nucleotides are TGTGCCAGTACCACTTCTACGGACAGGGGGAACATTCAGTACTTC. The genes are TRBV19 and TRBJ2-4, with 10 bases fitting TRBD1. CDR1 is LNHDA and CDR2 is SQIVND in the germline V gene (reference sequence). The CDR3 runs to 15 residues. V dropped 7 bases and J dropped 7; count of bases not matched to a gene: 10.

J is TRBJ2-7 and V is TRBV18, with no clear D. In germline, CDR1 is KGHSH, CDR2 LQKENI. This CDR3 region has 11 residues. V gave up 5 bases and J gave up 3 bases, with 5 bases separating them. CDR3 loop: CASSSGYEQYF. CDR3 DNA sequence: TGTGCCAGCTCATCCGGCTACGAGCAGTACTTC.

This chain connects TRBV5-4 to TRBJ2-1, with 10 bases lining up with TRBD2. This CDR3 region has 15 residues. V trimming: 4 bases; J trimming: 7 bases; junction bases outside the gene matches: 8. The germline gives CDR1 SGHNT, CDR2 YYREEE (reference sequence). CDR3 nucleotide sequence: TGTGCCAGCAGCACGGCTCTAGCGGGGGCGAATGAGCAGTTCTTC. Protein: CASSTALAGANEQFF.

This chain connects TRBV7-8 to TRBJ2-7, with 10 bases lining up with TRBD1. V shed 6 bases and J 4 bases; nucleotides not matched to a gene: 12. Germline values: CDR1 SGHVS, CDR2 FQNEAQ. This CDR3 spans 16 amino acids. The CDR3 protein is CASRLGDRGRVYEQYF. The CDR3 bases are TGTGCCAGCAGATTGGGAGACAGGGGGCGCGTTTACGAGCAGTACTTC.

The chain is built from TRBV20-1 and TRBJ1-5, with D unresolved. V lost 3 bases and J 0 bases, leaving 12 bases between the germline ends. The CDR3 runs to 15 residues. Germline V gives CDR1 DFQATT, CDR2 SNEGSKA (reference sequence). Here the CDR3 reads CSASAEHYSNQPQHF. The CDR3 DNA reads TGCAGTGCTAGTGCGGAGCACTATAGCAATCAGCCCCAGCATTTT.

The CDR3 region is CASSPPTSGGLEQYF. CDR3 nucleotides: TGTGCCAGCTCACCACCGACTAGCGGGGGTCTCGAGCAGTACTTC. The chain recombines TRBV18 with TRBJ2-7; 12 bases line up with TRBD2. Trimming took 0 bases from V and 6 from J; bases not matched to a gene: 3. Germline values: CDR1 KGHSH, CDR2 LQKENI. This CDR3 has 15 residues.

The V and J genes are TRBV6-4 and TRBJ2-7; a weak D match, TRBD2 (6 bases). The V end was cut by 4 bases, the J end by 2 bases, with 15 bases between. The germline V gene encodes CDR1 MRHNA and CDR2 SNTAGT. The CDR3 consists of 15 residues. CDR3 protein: CASSVDYGSAYEQYF. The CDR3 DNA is TGTGCCAGCAGTGTGGACTACGGGTCGGCCTACGAGCAGTACTTC.

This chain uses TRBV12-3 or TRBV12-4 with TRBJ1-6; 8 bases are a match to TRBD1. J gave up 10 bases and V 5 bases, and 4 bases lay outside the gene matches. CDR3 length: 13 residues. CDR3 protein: CASSIRDRSPLHF. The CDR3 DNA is TGTGCCAGCAGTATCCGGGACAGGTCACCCCTCCACTTT.

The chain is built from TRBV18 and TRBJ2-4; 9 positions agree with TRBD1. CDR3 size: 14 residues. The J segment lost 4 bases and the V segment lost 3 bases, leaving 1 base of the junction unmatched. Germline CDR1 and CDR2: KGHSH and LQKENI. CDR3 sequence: CASSPGTGKNIQYF. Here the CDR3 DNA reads TGTGCCAGCTCACCTGGGACAGGGAAAAACATTCAGTACTTC.

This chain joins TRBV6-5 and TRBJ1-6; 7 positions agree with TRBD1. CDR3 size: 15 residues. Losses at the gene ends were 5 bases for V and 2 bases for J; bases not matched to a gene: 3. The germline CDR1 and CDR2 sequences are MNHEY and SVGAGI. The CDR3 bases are TGTGCCAGCAGTACTACAGGGGCCTATAATTCACCCCTCCACTTT. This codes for CASSTTGAYNSPLHF.

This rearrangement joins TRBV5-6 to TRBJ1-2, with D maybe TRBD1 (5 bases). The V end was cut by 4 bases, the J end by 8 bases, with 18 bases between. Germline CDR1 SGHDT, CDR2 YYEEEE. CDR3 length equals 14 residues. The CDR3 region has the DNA TGTGCCAGCAGCCAGCGAACAGGTGCTGTGGGCTACACCTTC. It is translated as CASSQRTGAVGYTF.

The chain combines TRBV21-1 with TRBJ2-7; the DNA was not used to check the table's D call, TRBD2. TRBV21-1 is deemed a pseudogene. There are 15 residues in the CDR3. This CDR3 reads CASSKEPTEPYEQYF. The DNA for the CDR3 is TGTGCCAGCAGCAAAGAGCCAACTGAACCCTACGAGCAGTACTTC.

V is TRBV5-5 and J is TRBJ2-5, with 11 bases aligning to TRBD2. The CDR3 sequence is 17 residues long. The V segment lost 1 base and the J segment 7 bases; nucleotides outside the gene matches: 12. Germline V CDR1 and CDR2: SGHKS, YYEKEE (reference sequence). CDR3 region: CASSLQLAGANGRTQYF. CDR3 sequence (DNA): TGTGCCAGCAGCTTGCAACTAGCGGGGGCCAACGGTAGGACCCAGTACTTC.

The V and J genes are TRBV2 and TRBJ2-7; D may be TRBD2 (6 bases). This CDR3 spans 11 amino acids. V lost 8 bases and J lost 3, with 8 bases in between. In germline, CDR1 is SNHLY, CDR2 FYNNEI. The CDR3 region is CASGRGYEQYF. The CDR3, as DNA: TGTGCCAGCGGGCGGGGCTACGAGCAGTACTTC.

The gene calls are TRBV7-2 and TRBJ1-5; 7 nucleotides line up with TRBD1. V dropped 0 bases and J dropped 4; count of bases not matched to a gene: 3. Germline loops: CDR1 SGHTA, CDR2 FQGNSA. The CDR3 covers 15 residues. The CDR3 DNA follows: TGTGCCAGCAGCTTAGCGGGACAGTCGAATCAGCCCCAGCATTTT. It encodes CASSLAGQSNQPQHF.

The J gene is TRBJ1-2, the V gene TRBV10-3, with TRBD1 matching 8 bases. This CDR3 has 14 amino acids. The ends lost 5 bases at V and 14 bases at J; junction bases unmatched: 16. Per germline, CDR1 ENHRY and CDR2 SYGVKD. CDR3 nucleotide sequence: TGTGCCATCAGTACGGGACAGGCCCCTCGGTTTGGAACCTTC. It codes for CAISTGQAPRFGTF.

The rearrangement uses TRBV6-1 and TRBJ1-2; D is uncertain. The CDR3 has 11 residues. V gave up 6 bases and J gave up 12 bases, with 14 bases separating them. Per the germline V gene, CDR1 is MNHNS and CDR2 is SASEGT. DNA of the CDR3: TGTGCCAGCAGCCCCGGGGTGGTAGACACCTTC. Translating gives CASSPGVVDTF.